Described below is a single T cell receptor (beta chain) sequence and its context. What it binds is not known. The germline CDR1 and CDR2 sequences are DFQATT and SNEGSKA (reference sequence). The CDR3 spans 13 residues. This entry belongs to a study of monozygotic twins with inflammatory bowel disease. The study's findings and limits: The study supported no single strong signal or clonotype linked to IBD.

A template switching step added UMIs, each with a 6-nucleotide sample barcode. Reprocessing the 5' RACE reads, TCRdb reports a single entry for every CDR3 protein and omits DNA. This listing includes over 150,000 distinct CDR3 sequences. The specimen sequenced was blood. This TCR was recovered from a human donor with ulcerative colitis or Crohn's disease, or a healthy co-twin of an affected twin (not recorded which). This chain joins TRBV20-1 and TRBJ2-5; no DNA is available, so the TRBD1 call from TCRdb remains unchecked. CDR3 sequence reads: CSASWDEQETQYF.